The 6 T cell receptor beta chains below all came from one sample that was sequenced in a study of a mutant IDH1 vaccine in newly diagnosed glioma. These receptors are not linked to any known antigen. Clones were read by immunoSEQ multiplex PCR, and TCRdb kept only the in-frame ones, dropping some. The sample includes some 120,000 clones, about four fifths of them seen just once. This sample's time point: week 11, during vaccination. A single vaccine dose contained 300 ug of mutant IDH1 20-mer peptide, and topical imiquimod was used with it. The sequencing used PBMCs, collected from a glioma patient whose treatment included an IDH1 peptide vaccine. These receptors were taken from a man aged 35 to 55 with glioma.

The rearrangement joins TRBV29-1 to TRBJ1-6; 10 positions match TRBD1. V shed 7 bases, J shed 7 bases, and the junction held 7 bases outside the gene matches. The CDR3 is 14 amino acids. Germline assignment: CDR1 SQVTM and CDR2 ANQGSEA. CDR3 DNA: TGCAGCGCACAGACAGGGGGCGGGAATTCACCCCTCCACTTT. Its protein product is CSAQTGGGNSPLHF.

As DNA, the CDR3 is TGCGCCAGCAGCTTGGCGCCCACGAGCACAGATACGCAGTATTTT. It translates to CASSLAPTSTDTQYF. The chain has TRBV5-1 and TRBJ2-3; no clear D. This CDR3 region has 15 residues. Germline V gene sequence: CDR1 SGHRS, CDR2 YFSETQ. Trimming took off 0 bases at V and 0 bases at J, with 8 bases between the two ends.

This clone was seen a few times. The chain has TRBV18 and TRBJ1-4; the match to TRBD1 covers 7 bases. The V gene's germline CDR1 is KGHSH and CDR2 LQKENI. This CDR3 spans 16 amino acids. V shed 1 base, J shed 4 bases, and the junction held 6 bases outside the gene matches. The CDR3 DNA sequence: TGTGCCAGCTCACCACAGCAGACAGGGCTTAATGAAAAACTGTTTTTT. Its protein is CASSPQQTGLNEKLFF. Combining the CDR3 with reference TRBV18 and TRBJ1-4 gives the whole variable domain NAGVMQNPRHLVRRRGQEARLRCSPMKGHSHVYWYRQLPEEGLKFMVYLQKENIIDESGMPKERFSAEFPKEGPSILRIQQVVRGDSAAYFCASSPQQTGLNEKLFFGSGTQLSVL.

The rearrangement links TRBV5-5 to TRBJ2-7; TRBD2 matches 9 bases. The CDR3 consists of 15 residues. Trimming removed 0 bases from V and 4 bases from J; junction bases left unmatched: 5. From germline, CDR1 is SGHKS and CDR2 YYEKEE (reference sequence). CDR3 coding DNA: TGTGCCAGCAGCTTGGGACTAGCGGAATTATACGAGCAGTACTTC. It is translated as CASSLGLAELYEQYF.

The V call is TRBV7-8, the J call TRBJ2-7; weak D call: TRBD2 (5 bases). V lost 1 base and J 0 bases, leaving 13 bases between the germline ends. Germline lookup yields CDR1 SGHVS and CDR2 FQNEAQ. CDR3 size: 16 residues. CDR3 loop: CASSLVQAVSSYEQYF. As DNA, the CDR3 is TGTGCCAGCAGCTTAGTGCAAGCGGTGAGCTCCTACGAGCAGTACTTC.

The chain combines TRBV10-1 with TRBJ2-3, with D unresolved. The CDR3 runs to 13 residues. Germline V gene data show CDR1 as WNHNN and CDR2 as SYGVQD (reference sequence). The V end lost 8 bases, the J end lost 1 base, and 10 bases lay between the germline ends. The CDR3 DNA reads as TGCGCCAGCGAGTATCCAGGCACAGATACGCAGTATTTT. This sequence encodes CASEYPGTDTQYF.